The 18 T cell receptor beta chains below come from one sample, sequenced in a study of cytomegalovirus exposure and HLA in healthy donors. The study ran its PCR with 60 Vbeta and 13 Jbeta primers. Using immunoSEQ multiplex PCR, the repertoire was profiled, and TCRdb retains in-frame clones only, with some absent. This sample carries 110,000 or so clones, less than 80% of them seen once, and the ten largest clones take 1.3%. The sequenced sample consisted of PBMCs. These receptor sequences come from a man between 25 and 39 years old in good health and CMV-seronegative.

The chain uses TRBV6-5 and TRBJ2-1; D is perhaps TRBD2 (5 bases). Trimming left V 7 bases short and J 4 bases short, with 17 bases between. The germline gives CDR1 MNHEY, CDR2 SVGAGI. The length of the CDR3 is 15 residues. CDR3 amino acids: CASKITVGGYNEQFF. The DNA for the CDR3 is TGTGCCAGCAAGATAACCGTCGGCGGGTACAATGAGCAGTTCTTC.

The J gene is TRBJ2-5, the V gene TRBV5-6, with unresolved D. The CDR3 contains 13 residues. V was clipped by 4 bases and J by 5 bases, with 12 bases between them. Germline loops: CDR1 SGHDT, CDR2 YYEEEE. CDR3 sequence (DNA): TGTGCCAGCAGCCAAGAGAGGCGTGAGACCCAGTACTTC. This gives the protein CASSQERRETQYF.

The chain uses TRBV28 and TRBJ1-4; weak D call: TRBD1 (6 bases). The CDR3 sequence is 14 residues long. The germline V gene has CDR1 MDHEN and CDR2 SYDVKM. The V gene lost 4 bases and the J gene lost 8 bases, with 14 bases spanning the gap. The CDR3 region has the DNA TGTGCCAGCAGTTCCGGGACACTTAGAGAAAAACTGTTTTTT. This gives the protein CASSSGTLREKLFF.

V is TRBV6-5 and J is TRBJ2-7; TRBD2 matches 11 bases. With V trimmed by 11 bases and J by 6 bases, 12 bases remained unmatched. The CDR3 contains 14 residues. Germline V gene data show CDR1 as MNHEY and CDR2 as SVGAGI. The CDR3 is CACHPGLAVGEQYF. For the CDR3, the DNA is TGTGCCTGCCACCCGGGACTAGCGGTCGGCGAGCAGTACTTC.

This chain joins TRBV7-9 and TRBJ1-2, with 10 bases matching TRBD1. Germline-derived CDR1 and CDR2 are SEHNR and FQNEAQ (reference sequence). V trimming: 3 bases; J trimming: 6 bases; junction bases outside the gene matches: 10. The CDR3 is 16 amino acids. The CDR3 bases are TGTGCCAGCAGCTTCGCCATCGACAGGGGGCAGGATGGCTACACCTTC. Translated: CASSFAIDRGQDGYTF.

The rearrangement joins TRBV27 to TRBJ1-2; 9 nucleotides align to TRBD1. The CDR3 has 12 amino acids. Per germline, CDR1 MNHEY and CDR2 SMNVEV (reference sequence). The junction had 6 bases not matched to a gene; V was cut back by 10 bases and J by 6 bases. The CDR3 DNA sequence: TGTGCCACCACTACAGGGGGCCATGGCTACACCTTC. Its translation is CATTTGGHGYTF.

V is TRBV2 and J is TRBJ1-3; D uncertain. The CDR3 is 15 residues long. CDR1 is SNHLY, CDR2 FYNNEI, per germline. The V end lost 8 bases, the J end lost 0 bases, and 14 bases lay between the germline ends. Here the CDR3 DNA reads TGTGCCAGCTCGCCTTCGGAGCCCTCTGGAAACACCATATATTTT. Translating gives CASSPSEPSGNTIYF.

This chain uses TRBV7-9 with TRBJ1-1, with D possibly matching TRBD1 (5 bases). V was clipped by 4 bases and J by 1 base, with 7 bases between them. This CDR3 region has 13 residues. Germline V gives CDR1 SEHNR, CDR2 FQNEAQ (reference sequence). In DNA, the CDR3 is TGTGCCAGCAGCTGGGGCCCGAACACTGAAGCTTTCTTT. Amino acid sequence: CASSWGPNTEAFF.

The chain is built from TRBV27 and TRBJ2-1, with a weak D call TRBD1 (5 bases). CDR3 length equals 15 residues. V lost 3 bases and J 7 bases, leaving 16 bases between the germline ends. The V gene's germline CDR1 is MNHEY and CDR2 SMNVEV (reference sequence). The DNA of the CDR3 is TGTGCCAGCAGTTTTCCAGGGCAGGAGTATAATGAGCAGTTCTTC. Translating gives CASSFPGQEYNEQFF.

This clone was observed a single time. V and J are TRBV5-4 and TRBJ1-4, with a possible D match to TRBD1 (6 bases). This CDR3 has 15 residues. V lost 2 bases to trimming and J lost 7 bases, with 15 bases between them. CDR1 SGHNT and CDR2 YYREEE come from the germline V gene (reference sequence). Here the CDR3 reads CASSLKQGLGEKLFF. CDR3 nucleotide sequence: TGTGCCAGCAGCTTAAAACAGGGTTTGGGTGAAAAACTGTTTTTT. Full variable domain (outside the CDR3, taken from reference TRBV5-4 and TRBJ1-4): ETGVTQSPTHLIKTRGQQVTLRCSSQSGHNTVSWYQQALGQGPQFIFQYYREEENGRGNFPPRFSGLQFPNYSSELNVNALELDDSALYLCASSLKQGLGEKLFFGSGTQLSVL.

The genes are TRBV28 and TRBJ2-7; TRBD1 agrees at 7 bases. The V gene's germline CDR1 is MDHEN and CDR2 SYDVKM. The CDR3 has 12 amino acids. After removal of 4 bases from V and 8 bases from J, the junction contained 5 bases not matched to a gene. The CDR3 nucleotides read TGTGCCAGCAGTTCCACAGGGGACCAGCAGTACTTC. It yields the protein CASSSTGDQQYF.

V and J are TRBV6-5 and TRBJ2-7; D perhaps matches TRBD1 (6 bases). The CDR3 contains 14 residues. The ends were cut back, 6 bases at V and 7 bases at J, with 19 bases in the middle. The germline gives CDR1 MNHEY, CDR2 SVGAGI. CDR3 coding DNA: TGTGCCAGCAGCACTGTCTCAGGGGCGGTTGAGCAGTACTTC. It specifies CASSTVSGAVEQYF.

The chain recombines TRBV28 with TRBJ1-1; D uncertain. Germline assignment: CDR1 MDHEN and CDR2 SYDVKM. The germline V and J ends were trimmed by 5 bases and 1 base, with 14 bases remaining between them. The CDR3 sequence is 15 residues long. Here the CDR3 DNA reads TGTGCCAGCAGTACTCACCGGGTCTCGAACACTGAAGCTTTCTTT. Encoded protein: CASSTHRVSNTEAFF.

The chain joins TRBV5-6 to TRBJ2-6; D unclear. This CDR3 comprises 14 residues. V dropped 2 bases and J dropped 0 bases, with 3 bases sitting between them. The germline gives CDR1 SGHDT, CDR2 YYEEEE. CDR3 loop: CASSFISGANVLTF. The CDR3 region has the DNA TGTGCCAGCAGCTTCATCTCTGGGGCCAACGTCCTGACTTTC.

The chain uses TRBV27 and TRBJ2-3; D gene unclear. In germline, CDR1 is MNHEY, CDR2 SMNVEV (reference sequence). V lost 9 bases, J lost 0 bases, and 7 bases lay in between. The CDR3 contains 12 residues. DNA of the CDR3: TGTGCCAGAACGACTAGCACAGATACGCAGTATTTT. This codes for CARTTSTDTQYF.

V and J are TRBV6-5 and TRBJ2-5; the D is unclear. Germline lookup yields CDR1 MNHEY and CDR2 SVGAGI. V lost 2 bases and J lost 14, with 24 bases in between. CDR3 length: 15 residues. The CDR3 bases are TGTGCCAGCAGTTACAGTCCAGGCGAAGCCCGATTTTCCTACTTC. This gives the protein CASSYSPGEARFSYF.

The V call is TRBV7-2, the J call TRBJ2-1, with D unresolved. CDR3 length equals 13 residues. The V end was cut by 1 base, the J end by 8 bases, with 9 bases between. Germline V gene lookup returns CDR1 SGHTA and CDR2 FQGNSA. Written as DNA, the CDR3 is TGTGCCAGCAGCTTAGTACCTAGTGATGAGCAGTTCTTC. Translation: CASSLVPSDEQFF.

J is TRBJ1-2 and V is TRBV27, with TRBD1 identical over 8 bases. This CDR3 has 15 amino acids. V trimming: 2 bases; J trimming: 3 bases; junction bases outside the gene matches: 5. Per germline, CDR1 MNHEY and CDR2 SMNVEV (reference sequence). CDR3 nucleotides: TGTGCCAGCAGTTTACGACAGGGGACTGACTATGGCTACACCTTC. Its protein product is CASSLRQGTDYGYTF.